Listed below are T cell receptor beta chains from one sample, sequenced in a study of shared clonotypes between healthy human individuals. Generated by immunoSEQ multiplex PCR, the TCRdb table keeps only in-frame clones and is missing some. The sample has roughly 2,300,000 clones; around 90% are singletons. Sequencing was performed on naive CD4+ T cells from PBMCs. The receptors come from a man younger than 35 in good health. Some clones in this sample may be carry-over from other donors' samples. The conserved cysteine and the conserved F or W are not part of the CDR3 here.

J | V | CDR3
TRBJ2-3 | TRBV27 | ASAKAGDTQY
TRBJ2-4 | TRBV30 | AWSVTGGNIQY
TRBJ1-5 | TRBV28 | ASRLGGSQPQH
TRBJ1-5 | TRBV7-8 | ASSSVPRESPETQH
TRBJ2-5 | TRBV2 | ASSAGQGAKTQY
TRBJ2-1 | TRBV4-3 | ASSQTGSFNEQF
TRBJ2-2 | TRBV25-1 | ASSAPGQNTGELF
TRBJ2-3 | TRBV7-9 | ASSHGSGGRADTQY
TRBJ2-1 | TRBV28 | ASSRSGQGINEQF
TRBJ2-3 | TRBV15 | ATSRPGLPTSTDTQY
TRBJ1-5 | TRBV2 | ASRGDSFSNQPQH
TRBJ1-3 | TRBV18 | ASSLHGAGSGNTIY
TRBJ1-1 | TRBV25-1 | ASSDQLGTGIVLTEAF
TRBJ2-1 | TRBV5-4 | ASSLYGGESYNEQF
TRBJ1-5 | TRBV5-5 | ASSLGALVFNQPQH
TRBJ1-1 | TRBV11-2 | ASSLAGFRQLNTEAF
TRBJ2-7 | TRBV28 | ASRMDRAGYEQY
TRBJ1-1 | TRBV5-1 | ASSATGGRTEAF
TRBJ2-7 | TRBV5-4 | ASSFTGDGEQY
TRBJ2-7 | TRBV5-4 | ASSLAMASLKDEQY
TRBJ1-2 | TRBV28 | ASRHPDRSYGYT
TRBJ1-1 | TRBV2 | ASGGGQMNTEAF
TRBJ2-7 | TRBV4-3 | ASSPYVLGSYEQY
TRBJ1-1 | TRBV7-9 | ASSPTGVNTEAF
TRBJ2-5 | TRBV19 | ASSIGQGARETQY
TRBJ2-3 | TRBV19 | ASTPFGTADGNTQY
TRBJ2-1 | TRBV5-1 | ASSLAQPSSYNEQF
TRBJ1-3 | TRBV7-2 | ASSFGTKSSGNTIY
TRBJ2-7 | TRBV28 | ASTFHGTGSYEQY
TRBJ2-3 | TRBV7-3 | ASRAGLGADTQY
TRBJ1-6 | TRBV7-2 | ASSSQDPVTSPLH
TRBJ2-3 | TRBV4-2 | ASSQFSGPRASTDTQY
TRBJ2-7 | TRBV5-4 | ASSSRQVHEQY
TRBJ2-2 | TRBV28 | ASSLRPGQGAVGELF
TRBJ2-3 | TRBV4-1 | ASSPGTGSGTQY
TRBJ2-7 | TRBV29-1 | SASLAGVEQY
TRBJ2-2 | TRBV11-2 | ASSSRDRLIGGELF
TRBJ2-1 | TRBV7-2 | ASSPTGSYNEQF
TRBJ2-5 | TRBV7-3 | ASSLGRAGVAETQY
TRBJ2-3 | TRBV5-4 | ASSSSITDTQY
TRBJ2-7 | TRBV5-1 | AGSLRDRAIVPYEQY
TRBJ2-1 | TRBV7-8 | ASSSRPLTSRGKNEQF
TRBJ2-1 | TRBV4-2 | ASSQDFAGLYNEQF
TRBJ2-1 | TRBV27 | ASSQTTPRARGRSYNEQF
TRBJ1-2 | TRBV7-2 | ASSPDRFYGYT